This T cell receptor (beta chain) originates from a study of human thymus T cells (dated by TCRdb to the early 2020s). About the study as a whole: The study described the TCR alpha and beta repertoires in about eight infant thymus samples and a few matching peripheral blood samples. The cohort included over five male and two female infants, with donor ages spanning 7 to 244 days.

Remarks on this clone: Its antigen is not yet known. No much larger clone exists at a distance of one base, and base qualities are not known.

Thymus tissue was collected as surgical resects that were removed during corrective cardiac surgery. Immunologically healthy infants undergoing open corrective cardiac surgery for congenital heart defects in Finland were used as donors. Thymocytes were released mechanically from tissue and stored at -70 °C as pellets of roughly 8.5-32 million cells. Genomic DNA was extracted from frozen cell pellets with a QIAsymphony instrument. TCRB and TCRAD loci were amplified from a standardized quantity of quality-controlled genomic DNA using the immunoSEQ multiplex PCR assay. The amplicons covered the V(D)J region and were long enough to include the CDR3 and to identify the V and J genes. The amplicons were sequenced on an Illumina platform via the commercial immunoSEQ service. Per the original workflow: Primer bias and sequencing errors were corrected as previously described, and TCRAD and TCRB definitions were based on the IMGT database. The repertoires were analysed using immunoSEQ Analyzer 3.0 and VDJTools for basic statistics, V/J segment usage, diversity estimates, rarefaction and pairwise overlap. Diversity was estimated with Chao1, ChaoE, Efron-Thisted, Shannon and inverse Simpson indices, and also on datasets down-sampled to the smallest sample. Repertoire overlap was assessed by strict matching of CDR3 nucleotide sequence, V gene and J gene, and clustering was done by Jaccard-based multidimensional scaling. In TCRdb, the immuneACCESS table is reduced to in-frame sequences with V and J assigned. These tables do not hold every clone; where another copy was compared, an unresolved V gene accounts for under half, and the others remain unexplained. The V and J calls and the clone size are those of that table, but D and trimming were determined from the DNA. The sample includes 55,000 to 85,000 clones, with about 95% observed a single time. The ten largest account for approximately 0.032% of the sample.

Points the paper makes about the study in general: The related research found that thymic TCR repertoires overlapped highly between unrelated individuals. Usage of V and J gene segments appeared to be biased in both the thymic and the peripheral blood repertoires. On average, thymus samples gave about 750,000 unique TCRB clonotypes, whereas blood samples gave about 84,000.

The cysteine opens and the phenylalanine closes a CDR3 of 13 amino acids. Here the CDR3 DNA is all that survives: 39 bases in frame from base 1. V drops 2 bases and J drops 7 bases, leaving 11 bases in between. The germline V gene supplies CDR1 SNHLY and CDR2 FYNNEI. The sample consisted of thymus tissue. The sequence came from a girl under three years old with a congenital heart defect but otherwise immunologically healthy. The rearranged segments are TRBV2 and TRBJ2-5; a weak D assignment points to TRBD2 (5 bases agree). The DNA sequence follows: TGTGCCAGCAGTGAACCCCGGGAAGGGACCCAGTACTTC. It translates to CASSEPREGTQYF.